Presented here are 6 T cell receptor beta chains from one specimen sequenced in a study of identical twins. MiXCR, applied by TCRdb to the 5' RACE reads, yields one record per CDR3 protein. Of 550,000 to 800,000 distinct CDR3 sequences in the sample, around 7.5% were seen once. These records were also assigned to another study, of yellow fever vaccine responses in identical twins.

The sequenced sample was PBMCs. These receptors all stem from a woman aged 18-35 years in good health.

This clonotype occurred a few times. Here the CDR3 DNA reads TGTGCCACCGCAGCGGAAAACACAGATACGCAGTATTTT. Protein: CATAAENTDTQYF. The chain is built from TRBV12-3 or TRBV12-4 and TRBJ2-3, with TRBD2 as a possible D gene (5 bases). The CDR3 covers 13 residues. The ends were cut back, 10 bases at V and 2 bases at J, with 13 bases in the middle.

This clonotype was counted a few times. One end of the junction fails to match germline, which may point to a read error. The chain carries TRBV9 and TRBJ2-2, with D hard to call. The CDR3 runs to 13 residues. Germline CDR1 and CDR2: SGDLS and YYNGEE. CDR3 loop: CASRVVSTGELFF. In DNA form, the CDR3 reads TGTGCCAGCAGAGTAGTCAGCACCGGGGAGCTGTTTTTT.

Concerning this clonotype itself: The germline gene is not matched at one end of the junction; a read error may be the cause. The J gene is TRBJ2-2, the V gene TRBV3-1; no reliable D call. From germline, CDR1 is LGHDT and CDR2 YNNKEL (reference sequence). The CDR3 loop spans 15 amino acids. CDR3 in amino acids: CATSQYTINTGELFF. Written as DNA, the CDR3 is TGTGCCACCAGCCAGTACACCATCAACACCGGGGAGCTGTTTTTT.

This clonotype was counted at least ten times. V usage is TRBV24-1 and J usage is TRBJ2-1; D is possibly TRBD1 (5 bases). Trimming stripped 1 base from V and 12 bases from J, with 21 bases between. This CDR3 spans 16 amino acids. Germline CDR1 and CDR2: KGHDR and SFDVKD. The CDR3 here is CATSDFTDKTPVGQFF. The CDR3 DNA sequence: TGTGCCACCAGTGATTTTACGGACAAGACCCCGGTTGGGCAGTTCTTC.

This chain links TRBV18 with TRBJ1-1; maybe TRBD1 (6 bases). CDR3 length: 16 residues. Germline-derived CDR1 and CDR2 are KGHSH and LQKENI. V lost 0 bases to trimming and J lost 3 bases, with 14 bases between them. The CDR3 DNA sequence: TGTGCCAGCTCACCACCGGTACAGGGAGGCGACACTGAAGCTTTCTTT. Encoded protein: CASSPPVQGGDTEAFF.

Notes on this clonotype: Just one base apart from a much larger clone, this may be a read error. V is TRBV12-3 or TRBV12-4 and J is TRBJ2-1; 7 bases agree with TRBD2. The junction had 8 bases not matched to a gene; V was cut back by 5 bases and J by 4 bases. The CDR3 is 15 residues long. CDR3 loop: CASSLSGRRYNEQFF. In nucleotides, the CDR3 is TGTGCCAGCAGTCTTTCCGGGAGGCGATACAATGAGCAGTTCTTC.